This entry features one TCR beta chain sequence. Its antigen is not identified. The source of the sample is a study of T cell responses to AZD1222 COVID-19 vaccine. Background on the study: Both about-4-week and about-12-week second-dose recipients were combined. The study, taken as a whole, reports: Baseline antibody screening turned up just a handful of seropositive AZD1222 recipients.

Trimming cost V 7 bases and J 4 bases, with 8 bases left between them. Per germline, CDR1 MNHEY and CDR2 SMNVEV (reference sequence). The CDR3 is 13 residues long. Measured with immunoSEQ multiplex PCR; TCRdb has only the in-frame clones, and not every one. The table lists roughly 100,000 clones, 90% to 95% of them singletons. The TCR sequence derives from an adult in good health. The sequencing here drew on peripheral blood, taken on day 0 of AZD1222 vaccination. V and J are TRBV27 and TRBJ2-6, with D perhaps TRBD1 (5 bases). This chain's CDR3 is CASKGYGANVLTF. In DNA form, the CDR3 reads TGTGCCAGCAAGGGGTACGGGGCCAACGTCCTGACTTTC.